The 4 T cell receptor beta chains in this list originate from one sample, sequenced in a study of cytomegalovirus exposure and HLA in healthy donors. PCR was performed using 60 Vbeta and 13 Jbeta primers. The protocol was immunoSEQ multiplex PCR, while the TCRdb copy is restricted to in-frame clones and leaves out a portion. The sample carries approximately 160,000 clones, 80% to 85% recorded once. Sequencing was done on a sample of PBMCs. These TCRs come from a girl aged 2-10 years in good health and CMV-seropositive.

This clone has only one observation. V is TRBV30 and J is TRBJ1-4; tentatively, D is TRBD1 (6 bases). Germline values: CDR1 GTSNPN, CDR2 SVGIG (reference sequence). This CDR3 spans 14 amino acids. V was cut by 3 bases and J by 0 bases, with 8 bases left in between. CDR3: CAWSRTATNEKLFF. The CDR3, as DNA: TGTGCCTGGAGCCGGACAGCAACTAATGAAAAACTGTTTTTT.

V and J are TRBV15 and TRBJ1-5, with unresolved D. The germline V gene has CDR1 LNHNV and CDR2 YYDKDF (reference sequence). CDR3 length equals 14 residues. Deletions cut 0 bases from V and 3 bases from J, with 6 bases between. The CDR3 region is CATSREQNNQPQHF. The CDR3 DNA reads as TGTGCCACCAGCAGAGAACAGAACAATCAGCCCCAGCATTTT.

CDR3 amino acids: CAISAGDYGYTF. The DNA for the CDR3 is TGTGCCATCAGTGCAGGGGACTATGGCTACACCTTC. This rearrangement joins TRBV10-3 to TRBJ1-2, with D tentatively TRBD1 (6 bases). Germline values: CDR1 ENHRY, CDR2 SYGVKD. V lost 4 bases to trimming and J lost 3 bases, with 6 bases between them. This CDR3 is built from 12 residues.

The CDR3 DNA follows: TGTGCCACCCCAGGGGACAGCTCCTACGAGCAGTACTTC. Amino acids: CATPGDSSYEQYF. The genes are TRBV7-2 and TRBJ2-7; TRBD1 matches 7 bases. CDR3 length: 13 residues. From germline, CDR1 is SGHTA and CDR2 FQGNSA. With 10 bases clipped from V and 0 bases from J, the junction kept 6 bases outside the gene matches. The full variable domain, with the rest looked up from reference TRBV7-2 and TRBJ2-7, is GAGVSQSPSNKVTEKGKDVELRCDPISGHTALYWYRQSLGQGLEFLIYFQGNSAPDKSGLPSDRFSAERTGGSVSTLTIQRTQQEDSAVYLCATPGDSSYEQYFGPGTRLTVT.